Following are 9 T cell receptor beta chains from one sample sequenced in a study of blood T cell repertoires in COVID-19. Here immunoSEQ multiplex PCR was the method, and the copy in TCRdb shows in-frame clones only, minus some. The top ten hold more than 6% of the sample, which has roughly 230,000 clones, around four fifths seen once. The sequencing input was peripheral blood. These TCRs come from a woman between 55 and 75 years old with active or convalescent COVID-19.

The chain carries TRBV25-1 and TRBJ2-5, with D possibly matching TRBD1 (6 bases). CDR1 is MGHDK and CDR2 is SYGVNS in the germline V gene. The V gene lost 8 bases and the J gene lost 1 base, with 14 bases spanning the gap. The CDR3 covers 14 residues. In DNA, the CDR3 is TGTGCCAGCCAGACAGTCAGGGGCCAAGAGACCCAGTACTTC. Amino acids: CASQTVRGQETQYF.

The chain is built from TRBV19 and TRBJ2-7; 8 positions match TRBD2. Germline V gives CDR1 LNHDA, CDR2 SQIVND (reference sequence). The CDR3 has 15 residues. V lost 3 bases, J lost 4 bases, and 8 bases stayed unmatched. DNA of the CDR3: TGTGCCAGTAGTATCGGACTAGCACCAAGTTACGAGCAGTACTTC. Protein: CASSIGLAPSYEQYF.

The chain joins TRBV2 to TRBJ1-2; TRBD1 agrees at 7 bases. After removal of 3 bases from V and 7 bases from J, the junction contained 8 bases not matched to a gene. The CDR3 totals 14 residues. Looked up from germline, CDR1 is SNHLY and CDR2 is FYNNEI. The CDR3 DNA is TGTGCCAGCAGTGACTTAGAAGGGGGCTCTGGCTACACCTTC. Translating gives CASSDLEGGSGYTF.

This clone was detected a few times. The chain uses TRBV2 and TRBJ1-6; 7 positions agree with TRBD1. This CDR3 spans 15 amino acids. Trimming at V came to 7 bases and at J to 4 bases, leaving 7 bases not matched to a gene. Germline V gene sequence: CDR1 SNHLY, CDR2 FYNNEI. CDR3 sequence reads: CASTTGQLYNSPLHF. CDR3 DNA: TGTGCCAGCACCACGGGACAGTTATATAATTCACCCCTCCACTTT.

The J gene is TRBJ2-3, the V gene TRBV19, with a tentative D call TRBD1 (6 bases). This CDR3 contains 15 residues. The germline gives CDR1 LNHDA, CDR2 SQIVND (reference sequence). V lost 10 bases and J 2 bases, leaving 19 bases between the germline ends. The CDR3 is CATGPDRWVTDTQYF. In DNA, the CDR3 is TGTGCCACCGGCCCTGACAGGTGGGTCACAGATACGCAGTATTTT.

This chain uses TRBV6-5 with TRBJ2-3; D call uncertain. This CDR3 comprises 13 residues. The ends were cut back, 6 bases at V and 4 bases at J, with 11 bases in the middle. Per the germline V gene, CDR1 is MNHEY and CDR2 is SVGAGI. The CDR3 DNA sequence: TGTGCCAGCAGCCGACTGGTACCAGATACGCAGTATTTT. Protein sequence: CASSRLVPDTQYF.

The V call is TRBV27, the J call TRBJ2-3; 9 nucleotides align to TRBD2. V shed 10 bases and J 5 bases; nucleotides not matched to a gene: 10. The CDR3 length is 14 residues. CDR1 MNHEY and CDR2 SMNVEV come from the germline V gene (reference sequence). The CDR3 DNA follows: TGTGCCACCCGGGGGCGGGGGGGCCGAGATACGCAGTATTTT. Amino acids: CATRGRGGRDTQYF.

This clone was counted a few times. This chain connects TRBV27 to TRBJ2-3; TRBD1 is a possible D gene (7 bases). V was shortened by 6 bases and J by 9 bases, with 19 bases between the two germline ends. Germline lookup yields CDR1 MNHEY and CDR2 SMNVEV (reference sequence). The CDR3 consists of 14 residues. CDR3 residues: CASSNTRDSQTQYF. Here the CDR3 DNA reads TGTGCCAGCAGCAATACGCGGGACAGCCAGACGCAGTATTTT.

Here the CDR3 DNA reads TGTGCCAGCAGTTACTCGCACCCGGGGGGAGCTTTCTTT. Protein sequence: CASSYSHPGGAFF. The rearrangement links TRBV6-5 to TRBJ1-1, with D possibly being TRBD1 (5 bases). The germline V and J ends were trimmed by 0 bases and 10 bases, with 12 bases remaining between them. Per germline, CDR1 MNHEY and CDR2 SVGAGI. The CDR3 runs 13 residues.